The present entry profiles one T cell receptor (beta chain) with its context. Its target is not known. The germline V and J ends were trimmed by 5 bases and 7 bases, with 12 bases remaining between them. The CDR3 is made up of 14 amino acids. CDR1 SGHTA and CDR2 FQGNSA come from the germline V gene. The record originates from a study of resident and recirculating memory T cells in vitiligo. Overall study findings and caveats: Sequences differed between biopsy sites and patients, suggesting private specificity.

Sequencing was performed with immunoSEQ multiplex PCR; in TCRdb, only in-frame clones are kept and a portion is missing. The sample carries 72,000 or so clones, 90% to 95% recorded once. No change in lesions over the prior 6 months defined stable disease. This chain links TRBV7-2 with TRBJ1-6; possible D gene TRBD1, 6 bases. Material: blood. The receptor was derived from a male donor with vitiligo. CDR3 DNA sequence: TGTGCCAGCAGCACAGGGTTTGGGAATTCACCCCTCCACTTT. Translating it yields CASSTGFGNSPLHF.